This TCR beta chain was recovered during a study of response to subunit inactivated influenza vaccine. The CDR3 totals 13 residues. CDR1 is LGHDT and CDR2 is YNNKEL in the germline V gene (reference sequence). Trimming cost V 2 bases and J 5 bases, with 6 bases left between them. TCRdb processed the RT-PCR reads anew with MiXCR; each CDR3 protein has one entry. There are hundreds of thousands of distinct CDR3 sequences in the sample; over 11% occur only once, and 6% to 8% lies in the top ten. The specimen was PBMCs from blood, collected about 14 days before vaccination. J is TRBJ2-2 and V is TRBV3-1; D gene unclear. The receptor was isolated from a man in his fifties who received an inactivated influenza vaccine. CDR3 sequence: CASSQLRTGELFF. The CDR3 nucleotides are TGTGCCAGCAGCCAACTGAGGACCGGGGAGCTGTTTTTT. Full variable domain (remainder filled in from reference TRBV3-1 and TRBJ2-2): DTAVSQTPKYLVTQMGNDKSIKCEQNLGHDTMYWYKQDSKKFLKIMFSYNNKELIINETVPNRFSPKSPDKAHLNLHINSLELGDSAVYFCASSQLRTGELFFGEGSRLTVL.